This TCR beta chain is drawn from a study of T cells in Graves' hyperthyroidism and ophthalmopathy. Findings of the study overall: In blood, most of the thyroid clonotypes expanded above 0.001 were also present. Ophthalmopathy cases were set apart from stable hyperthyroidism by a 13 V-J model. For ophthalmopathy, model prediction preceded onset by a median roughly 6.3 months.

TCR beta CDR3 region amplification was performed from RNA transcripts. Primed by the HTBI set, a first-round RT-PCR was run on the TCR CDR3. TCRdb re-called the multiplex PCR reads through MiXCR, storing one row per CDR3 protein. Altogether roughly 740,000 distinct CDR3 sequences are present, 16% being singletons, with the ten largest covering 8.4%. In regard to this clonotype: As yet, its antigen is unknown.

PBMCs were obtained from over 8.5 ml fresh peripheral blood. The clonotype originates from a man aged 18 to 30 with Graves' hyperthyroidism. The specimen was blood.

The CDR3 DNA sequence: TGTGCCAGCAGCGAACGGGACGGCTTGAACACTGAAGCTTTCTTT. Amino acids: CASSERDGLNTEAFF. The J gene is TRBJ1-1, the V gene TRBV7-9; a possible D gene is TRBD1 (5 bases). This CDR3 has 15 amino acids. The germline V and J ends were trimmed by 5 bases and 0 bases, with 13 bases remaining between them. Germline V gene sequence: CDR1 SEHNR, CDR2 FQNEAQ (reference sequence).